These 15 T cell receptor beta chains came from one sample sequenced in a study of blood T cell repertoires in COVID-19. TCRdb's copy holds only in-frame clones and misses some; the assay was immunoSEQ multiplex PCR. Among 75,000 to 95,000 clones, 87% were seen once, and the ten largest hold more than 4.5%. Sequencing was done on a sample of peripheral blood. The receptors derive from a man in his 60s with acute or convalescent COVID-19.

The genes are TRBV11-2 and TRBJ1-2; the D gene is possibly TRBD1 (5 bases). The CDR3 loop spans 13 amino acids. The V gene's germline CDR1 is SGHAT and CDR2 FQNNGV. Trimming removed 3 bases from V and 3 bases from J, with 8 bases in between. The DNA for the CDR3 is TGTGCCAGCAGCTTGGACACGGACTATGGCTACACCTTC. It is translated as CASSLDTDYGYTF. Full variable domain (rest looked up from reference TRBV11-2 and TRBJ1-2): EAGVAQSPRYKIIEKRQSVAFWCNPISGHATLYWYQQILGQGPKLLIQFQNNGVVDDSQLPKDRFSAERLKGVDSTLKIQPAKLEDSAVYLCASSLDTDYGYTFGSGTRLTVV.

The chain is built from TRBV14 and TRBJ2-1; TRBD2 might be the D (7 bases). The CDR3 covers 15 residues. The germline V gene encodes CDR1 SGHDN and CDR2 FVKESK. Trimming shortened V by 4 bases and J by 1 base, and 11 bases separated the two germline ends. CDR3 nucleotides: TGTGCCAGCAGCCCAGGGGAGGGGTCCTACAATGAGCAGTTCTTC. As protein: CASSPGEGSYNEQFF.

The rearrangement links TRBV30 to TRBJ1-6; 7 positions agree with TRBD1. The CDR3 sequence is 14 residues long. From germline, CDR1 is GTSNPN and CDR2 SVGIG (reference sequence). Unmatched junction bases numbered 7, after V lost 7 bases and J lost 4 bases. CDR3 bases: TGTGCCTCAGGGCCGGGACAGTATAATTCACCCCTCCACTTT. Its translation is CASGPGQYNSPLHF.

The J gene is TRBJ1-2, the V gene TRBV9; the D gene is possibly TRBD1 (6 bases). Deletions cut 1 base from V and 6 bases from J, with 7 bases between. The CDR3 runs 12 residues. Germline CDR1 and CDR2: SGDLS and YYNGEE. The CDR3 DNA sequence: TGTGCCAGCAGCGTACCAGGGGATGGCTACACCTTC. Residues: CASSVPGDGYTF. The variable domain in full, with the rest retrieved from reference TRBV9 and TRBJ1-2, is DSGVTQTPKHLITATGQRVTLRCSPRSGDLSVYWYQQSLDQGLQFLIQYYNGEERAKGNILERFSAQQFPDLHSELNLSSLELGDSALYFCASSVPGDGYTFGSGTRLTVV.

This chain joins TRBV18 and TRBJ1-1; the D gene is possibly TRBD1 (5 bases). Germline loops: CDR1 KGHSH, CDR2 LQKENI. The CDR3 runs to 20 residues. The germline V and J ends were trimmed by 5 bases and 2 bases, with 30 bases remaining between them. The CDR3: CASSRDGTEKEIRKNTEAFF. CDR3 DNA: TGTGCCAGCTCAAGGGACGGGACTGAGAAGGAGATCCGGAAAAACACTGAAGCTTTCTTT.

This clone was seen a few times. The chain is built from TRBV19 and TRBJ1-1; 7 nucleotides agree with TRBD1. From germline, CDR1 is LNHDA and CDR2 SQIVND (reference sequence). Trimming cost V 6 bases and J 1 base; bases outside gene matches: 5. The CDR3 consists of 14 residues. In nucleotides, the CDR3 is TGTGCCAGTAGGGCCGGGACAGCGAACACTGAAGCTTTCTTT. Its translation is CASRAGTANTEAFF.

This clone was counted a few times. The chain recombines TRBV6-5 with TRBJ1-3, with no clear D. The CDR3 has 14 amino acids. The V end was cut by 5 bases, the J end by 0 bases, with 8 bases between. Germline assignment: CDR1 MNHEY and CDR2 SVGAGI. CDR3 amino acids: CASSPGSSGNTIYF. Here the CDR3 DNA reads TGTGCCAGCAGTCCCGGTAGCTCTGGAAACACCATATATTTT.

This clone was seen a few times. The chain uses TRBV5-4 and TRBJ1-2; 7 positions match TRBD1. J was trimmed by 8 bases and V by 0 bases; bases with no gene match: 13. Germline assignment: CDR1 SGHNT and CDR2 YYREEE (reference sequence). The CDR3 extends over 16 amino acids. CDR3 sequence: CASSLAQGGGADGYTF. The CDR3 DNA follows: TGTGCCAGCAGCTTGGCCCAGGGGGGAGGAGCAGACGGCTACACCTTC.

This chain links TRBV5-4 with TRBJ2-3; the match to TRBD2 covers 9 bases. The germline V gene has CDR1 SGHNT and CDR2 YYREEE (reference sequence). The CDR3 extends over 15 amino acids. J lost 3 bases, V lost 4 bases, and 6 bases had no gene match. In nucleotides, the CDR3 is TGTGCCAGCAGCCCCCCGGGACTAGCAACAGATACGCAGTATTTT. Protein sequence: CASSPPGLATDTQYF.

As concerns this clone: This same CDR3 is encoded by further DNA sequences in the sample. For the CDR3, the DNA is TGTGCCAGCAGCCCACAAACAGGGGTTAACACTGAAGCTTTCTTT. As protein: CASSPQTGVNTEAFF. This chain joins TRBV7-9 and TRBJ1-1, with 7 bases matching TRBD1. Germline CDR1 is SEHNR and CDR2 is FQNEAQ (reference sequence). J gave up 2 bases and V 5 bases, and 8 bases lay outside the gene matches. This CDR3 comprises 15 residues.

The gene calls are TRBV7-2 and TRBJ1-6; 8 nucleotides line up with TRBD1. The germline V gene encodes CDR1 SGHTA and CDR2 FQGNSA. This CDR3 region has 14 residues. Trimming at V came to 5 bases and at J to 6 bases, leaving 3 bases not matched to a gene. The CDR3 loop reads CASSPDRANSPLHF. The CDR3 region has the DNA TGTGCCAGCAGCCCGGACAGGGCTAATTCACCCCTCCACTTT.

This clone is a singleton in its sample. The V gene is TRBV9, the J gene TRBJ1-2, with a possible D match to TRBD1 (5 bases). The germline gives CDR1 SGDLS, CDR2 YYNGEE. Between the trimmed V and J ends, which lost 4 bases and 8 bases, there was a span of 12 bases. The CDR3 runs 12 residues. The CDR3 is CASSQDTGGYTF. Here the CDR3 DNA reads TGTGCCAGCAGCCAGGACACCGGGGGCTACACCTTC.

The CDR3 loop is CASSQASSGGAGTQYF. The CDR3 nucleotides read TGCGCCAGCAGCCAAGCTTCTAGCGGGGGGGCCGGAACGCAGTATTTT. The chain carries TRBV4-3 and TRBJ2-3; TRBD2 matches 12 bases. The trim removed 1 base at V and 9 bases at J, leaving 8 bases unmatched. CDR3 length: 16 amino acids. Germline CDR1 is LGHNA and CDR2 is YSLEER.

The genes are TRBV6-6 and TRBJ1-2; 8 nucleotides line up with TRBD1. V trimming: 7 bases; J trimming: 6 bases; junction bases outside the gene matches: 13. Germline V gene sequence: CDR1 MNHNY, CDR2 SVGAGI (reference sequence). This CDR3 spans 15 amino acids. DNA for the CDR3: TGTGCCAGCAAGATGACAGGGGAGGAAACTAATGGCTACACCTTC. Translated, it gives CASKMTGEETNGYTF.

V usage is TRBV11-2 and J usage is TRBJ1-1, with 9 bases lining up with TRBD1. V shed 1 base and J 4 bases; nucleotides not matched to a gene: 1. Germline CDR1 and CDR2: SGHAT and FQNNGV. The CDR3 is 14 amino acids. In nucleotides, the CDR3 is TGTGCCAGCAGCTTAGGGACAGGGGCCACTGAAGCTTTCTTT. Amino acids: CASSLGTGATEAFF.